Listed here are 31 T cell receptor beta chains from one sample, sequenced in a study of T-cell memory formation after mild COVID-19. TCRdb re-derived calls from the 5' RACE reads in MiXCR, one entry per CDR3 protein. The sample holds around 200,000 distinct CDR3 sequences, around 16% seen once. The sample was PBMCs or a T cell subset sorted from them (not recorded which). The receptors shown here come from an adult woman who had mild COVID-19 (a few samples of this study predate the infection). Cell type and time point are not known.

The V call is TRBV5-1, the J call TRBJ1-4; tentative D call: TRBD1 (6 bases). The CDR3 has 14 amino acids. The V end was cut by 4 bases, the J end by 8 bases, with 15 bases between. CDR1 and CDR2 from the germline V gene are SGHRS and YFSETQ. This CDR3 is CASSQDRSHEKLFF. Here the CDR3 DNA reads TGCGCCAGCAGCCAAGACAGGAGCCACGAAAAACTGTTTTTT.

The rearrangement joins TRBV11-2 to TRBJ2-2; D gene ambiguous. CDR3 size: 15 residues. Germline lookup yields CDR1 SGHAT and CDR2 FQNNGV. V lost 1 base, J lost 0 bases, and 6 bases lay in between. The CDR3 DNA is TGTGCCAGCAGCTTAGTACTACCGAACACCGGGGAGCTGTTTTTT. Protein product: CASSLVLPNTGELFF.

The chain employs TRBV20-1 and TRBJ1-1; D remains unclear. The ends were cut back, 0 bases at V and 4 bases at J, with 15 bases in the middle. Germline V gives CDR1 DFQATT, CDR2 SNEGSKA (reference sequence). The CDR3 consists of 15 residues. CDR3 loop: CSARDGGPRTTEAFF. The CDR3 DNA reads TGCAGTGCTAGAGATGGAGGCCCCAGAACCACTGAAGCTTTCTTT.

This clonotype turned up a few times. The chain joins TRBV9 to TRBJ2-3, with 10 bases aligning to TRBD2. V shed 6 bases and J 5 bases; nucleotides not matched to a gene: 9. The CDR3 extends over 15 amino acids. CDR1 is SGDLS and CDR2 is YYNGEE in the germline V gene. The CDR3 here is CASTRLLAGEDTQYF. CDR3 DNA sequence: TGTGCCAGCACCCGGTTGCTAGCGGGAGAAGATACGCAGTATTTT.

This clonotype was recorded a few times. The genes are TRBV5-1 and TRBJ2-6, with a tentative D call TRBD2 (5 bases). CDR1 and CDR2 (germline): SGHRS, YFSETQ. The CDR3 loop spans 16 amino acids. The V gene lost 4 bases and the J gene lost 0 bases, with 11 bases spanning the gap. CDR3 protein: CASSTTGSSGANVLTF. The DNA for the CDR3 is TGCGCCAGCAGCACTACGGGGAGCTCTGGGGCCAACGTCCTGACTTTC.

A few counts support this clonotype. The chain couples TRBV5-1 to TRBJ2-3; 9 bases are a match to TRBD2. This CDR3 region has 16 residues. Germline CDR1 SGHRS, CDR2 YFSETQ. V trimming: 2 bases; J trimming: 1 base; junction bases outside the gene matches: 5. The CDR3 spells CASSFGSGRRTDTQYF. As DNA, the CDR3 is TGCGCCAGCAGCTTCGGTAGCGGGAGACGCACAGATACGCAGTATTTT.

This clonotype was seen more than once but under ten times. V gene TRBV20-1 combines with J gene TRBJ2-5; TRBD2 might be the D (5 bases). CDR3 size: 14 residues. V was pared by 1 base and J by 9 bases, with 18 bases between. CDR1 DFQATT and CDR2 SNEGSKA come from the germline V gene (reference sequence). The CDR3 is CSARVGLHRGAQYF. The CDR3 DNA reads TGCAGTGCTAGAGTCGGACTCCACCGTGGGGCCCAGTACTTC.

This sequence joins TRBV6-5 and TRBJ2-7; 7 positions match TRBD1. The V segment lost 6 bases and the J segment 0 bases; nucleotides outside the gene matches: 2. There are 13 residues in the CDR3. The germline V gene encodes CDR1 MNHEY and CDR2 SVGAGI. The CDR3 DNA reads TGTGCCAGCAGACAGGGGTCCTCCTACGAGCAGTACTTC. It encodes CASRQGSSYEQYF.

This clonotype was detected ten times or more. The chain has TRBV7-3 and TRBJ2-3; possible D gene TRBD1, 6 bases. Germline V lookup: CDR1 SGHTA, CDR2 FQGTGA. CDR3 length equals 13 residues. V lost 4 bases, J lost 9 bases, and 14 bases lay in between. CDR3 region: CASSSQPGQTQYF. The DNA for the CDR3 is TGTGCCAGCAGCTCGCAGCCGGGACAAACGCAGTATTTT.

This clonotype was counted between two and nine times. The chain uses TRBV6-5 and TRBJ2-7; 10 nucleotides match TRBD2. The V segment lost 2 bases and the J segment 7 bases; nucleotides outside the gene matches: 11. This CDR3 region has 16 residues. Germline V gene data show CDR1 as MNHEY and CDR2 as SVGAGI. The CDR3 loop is CASSYVSTAGGNEQYF. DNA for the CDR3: TGTGCCAGCAGTTACGTCTCGACAGCGGGAGGGAATGAGCAGTACTTC.

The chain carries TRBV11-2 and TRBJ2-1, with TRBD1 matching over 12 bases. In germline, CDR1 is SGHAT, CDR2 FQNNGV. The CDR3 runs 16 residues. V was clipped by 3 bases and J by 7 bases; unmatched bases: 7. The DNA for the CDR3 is TGTGCCAGCAGCTTCTCCGGGACAGGGGGCTGGAATGAGCAGTTCTTC. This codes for CASSFSGTGGWNEQFF.

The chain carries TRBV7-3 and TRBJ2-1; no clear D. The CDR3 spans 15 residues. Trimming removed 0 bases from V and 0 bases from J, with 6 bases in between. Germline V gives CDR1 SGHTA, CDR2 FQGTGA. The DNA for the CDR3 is TGTGCCAGCAGCTTAACCGGCTTCTCCTACAATGAGCAGTTCTTC. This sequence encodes CASSLTGFSYNEQFF.

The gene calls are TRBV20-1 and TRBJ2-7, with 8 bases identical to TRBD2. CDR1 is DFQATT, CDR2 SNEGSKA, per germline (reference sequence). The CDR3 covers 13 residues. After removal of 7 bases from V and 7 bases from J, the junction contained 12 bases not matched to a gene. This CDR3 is CSGSGRAPLEQYF. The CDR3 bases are TGCAGTGGGTCCGGGAGGGCCCCTTTGGAGCAGTACTTC.

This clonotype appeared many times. For the CDR3, the DNA is TGCGCCAGCAGTGTGGAGGGAGCGAACACCGGGGAGCTGTTTTTT. As protein: CASSVEGANTGELFF. The rearrangement links TRBV5-1 to TRBJ2-2, with a tentative D call TRBD2 (6 bases). This CDR3 is built from 15 residues. The V gene's germline CDR1 is SGHRS and CDR2 YFSETQ. V shed 5 bases and J shed 0 bases, with 11 bases lying between them.

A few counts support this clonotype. For the CDR3, the DNA is TGTGCCAGCAGCCAAGATGCCACTAGGAATAATGAGCAGTTCTTC. It translates to CASSQDATRNNEQFF. V is TRBV4-2 and J is TRBJ2-1; D is perhaps TRBD2 (5 bases). The CDR3 runs to 15 residues. Trimming stripped 0 bases from V and 7 bases from J, with 13 bases between. CDR1 LGHNA and CDR2 YNFKEQ come from the germline V gene.

In nucleotides, the CDR3 is TGTGCCAGCTCAACGACAGGGACTAACTATGGCTACACCTTC. It encodes CASSTTGTNYGYTF. The chain uses TRBV18 and TRBJ1-2; TRBD1 agrees at 7 bases. This CDR3 has 14 amino acids. Germline assignment: CDR1 KGHSH and CDR2 LQKENI. The trim removed 5 bases at V and 0 bases at J, leaving 3 bases unmatched.

CDR3 sequence reads: CASSPPQGVNYGYTF. The CDR3, as DNA: TGTGCCAGCAGCCCACCCCAGGGGGTGAACTATGGCTACACCTTC. This sequence joins TRBV4-2 and TRBJ1-2; 7 nucleotides match TRBD1. Germline CDR1 LGHNA, CDR2 YNFKEQ. V shed 4 bases, J shed 2 bases, and the junction held 7 bases outside the gene matches. The CDR3 is made up of 15 amino acids.

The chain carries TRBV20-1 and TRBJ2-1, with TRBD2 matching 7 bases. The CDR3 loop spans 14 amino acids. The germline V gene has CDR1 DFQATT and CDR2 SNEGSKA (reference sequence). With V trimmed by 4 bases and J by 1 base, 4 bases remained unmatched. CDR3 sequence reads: CSATGRVSYNEQFF. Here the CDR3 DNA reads TGCAGTGCTACAGGGAGGGTGTCCTACAATGAGCAGTTCTTC.

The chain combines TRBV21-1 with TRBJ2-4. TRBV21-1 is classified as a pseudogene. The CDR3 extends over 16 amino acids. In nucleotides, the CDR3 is TGTGCCAGCAACCCTAACGTCCGGCTAGCCAAAAACATTCAGTACTTC. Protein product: CASNPNVRLAKNIQYF.

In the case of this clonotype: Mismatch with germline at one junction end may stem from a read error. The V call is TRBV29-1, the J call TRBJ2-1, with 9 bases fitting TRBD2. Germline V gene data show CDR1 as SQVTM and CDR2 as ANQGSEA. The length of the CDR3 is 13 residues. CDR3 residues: CSVEAGGLGEQFF. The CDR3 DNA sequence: TGCAGCGTAGAAGCGGGAGGCCTTGGCGAGCAGTTCTTC.

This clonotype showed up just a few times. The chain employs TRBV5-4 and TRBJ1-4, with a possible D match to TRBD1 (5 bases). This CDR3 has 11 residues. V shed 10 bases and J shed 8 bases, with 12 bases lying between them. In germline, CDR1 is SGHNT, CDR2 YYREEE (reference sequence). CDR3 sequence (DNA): TGTGCCTGGGGACTTGGGGAAAAACTGTTTTTT. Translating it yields CAWGLGEKLFF.

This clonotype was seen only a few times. The DNA for the CDR3 is TGTGCCAGCAGCTCGTCAGGCAGGGGCCGGGCGATGACCGGGGAGCTGTTTTTT. Translated: CASSSSGRGRAMTGELFF. The chain has TRBV5-4 and TRBJ2-2, with D perhaps matching TRBD1 (6 bases). The V gene lost 3 bases and the J gene lost 5 bases, with 23 bases spanning the gap. This CDR3 region has 18 residues. Germline loops: CDR1 SGHNT, CDR2 YYREEE (reference sequence).

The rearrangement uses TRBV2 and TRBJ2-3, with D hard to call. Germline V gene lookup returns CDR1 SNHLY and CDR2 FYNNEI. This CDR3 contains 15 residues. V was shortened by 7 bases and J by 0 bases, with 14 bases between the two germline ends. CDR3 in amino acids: CASKNMVGSTDTQYF. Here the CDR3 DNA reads TGTGCCAGCAAAAATATGGTAGGGAGCACAGATACGCAGTATTTT. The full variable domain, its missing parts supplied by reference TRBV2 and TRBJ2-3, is EPEVTQTPSHQVTQMGQEVILRCVPISNHLYFYWYRQILGQKVEFLVSFYNNEISEKSEIFDDQFSVERPDGSNFTLKIRSTKLEDSAMYFCASKNMVGSTDTQYFGPGTRLTVL.

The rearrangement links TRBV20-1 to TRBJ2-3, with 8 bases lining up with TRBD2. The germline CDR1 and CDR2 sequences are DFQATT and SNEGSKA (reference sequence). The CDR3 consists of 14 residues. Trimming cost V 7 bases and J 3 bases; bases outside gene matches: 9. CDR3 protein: CSGYGGAATDTQYF. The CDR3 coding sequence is TGCAGTGGGTACGGGGGGGCCGCGACAGATACGCAGTATTTT.

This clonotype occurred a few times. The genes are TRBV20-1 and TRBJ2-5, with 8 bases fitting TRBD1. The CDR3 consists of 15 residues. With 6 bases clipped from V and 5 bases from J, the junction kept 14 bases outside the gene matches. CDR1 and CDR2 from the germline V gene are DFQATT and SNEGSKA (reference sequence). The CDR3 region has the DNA TGCAGTGCCCTCCCTAACCAGGGGGCCAGGGAGACCCAGTACTTC. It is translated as CSALPNQGARETQYF.

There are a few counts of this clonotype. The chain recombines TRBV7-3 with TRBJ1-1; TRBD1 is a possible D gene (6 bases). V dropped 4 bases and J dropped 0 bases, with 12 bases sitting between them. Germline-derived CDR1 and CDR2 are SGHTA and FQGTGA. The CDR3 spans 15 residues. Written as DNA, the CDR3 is TGTGCCAGCAGCTCTGGACAGCTAATGAACACTGAAGCTTTCTTT. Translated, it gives CASSSGQLMNTEAFF. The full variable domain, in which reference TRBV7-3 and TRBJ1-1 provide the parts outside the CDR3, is GAGVSQTPSNKVTEKGKYVELRCDPISGHTALYWYRQSLGQGPEFLIYFQGTGAADDSGLPNDRFFAVRPEGSVSTLKIQRTERGDSAVYLCASSSGQLMNTEAFFGQGTRLTVV.

The DNA of the CDR3 is TGTGCCAGCAGACCGGACAGCCGCACTGAAGCTTTCTTT. This sequence encodes CASRPDSRTEAFF. The rearrangement joins TRBV7-8 to TRBJ1-1, with D possibly matching TRBD1 (6 bases). Trimming removed 6 bases from V and 4 bases from J, with 12 bases in between. This CDR3 comprises 13 residues. Germline V gives CDR1 SGHVS, CDR2 FQNEAQ. Full variable domain (outside the CDR3, taken from reference TRBV7-8 and TRBJ1-1): GAGVSQSPRYKVAKRGQDVALRCDPISGHVSLFWYQQALGQGPEFLTYFQNEAQLDKSGLPSDRFFAERPEGSVSTLKIQRTQQEDSAVYLCASRPDSRTEAFFGQGTRLTVV.

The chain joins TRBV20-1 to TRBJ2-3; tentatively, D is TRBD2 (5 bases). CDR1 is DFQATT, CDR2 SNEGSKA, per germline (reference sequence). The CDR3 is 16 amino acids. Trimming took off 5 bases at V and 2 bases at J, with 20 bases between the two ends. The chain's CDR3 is CSARPRGSAYTDTQYF. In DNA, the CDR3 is TGCAGTGCTCGACCTCGGGGTAGCGCTTACACAGATACGCAGTATTTT.

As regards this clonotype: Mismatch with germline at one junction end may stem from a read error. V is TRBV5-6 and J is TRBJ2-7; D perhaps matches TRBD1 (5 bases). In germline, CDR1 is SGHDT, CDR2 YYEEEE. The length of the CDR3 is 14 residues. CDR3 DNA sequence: TGTGCAAGCAGCCCATACGGACACACCTACGAGCAGTACTTC. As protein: CASSPYGHTYEQYF.

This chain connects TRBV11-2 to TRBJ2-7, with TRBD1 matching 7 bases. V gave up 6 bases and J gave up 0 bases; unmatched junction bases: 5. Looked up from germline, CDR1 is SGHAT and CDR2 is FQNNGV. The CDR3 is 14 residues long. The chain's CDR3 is CASRPRTGSYEQYF. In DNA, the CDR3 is TGTGCCAGCAGGCCCCGGACAGGCTCCTACGAGCAGTACTTC.

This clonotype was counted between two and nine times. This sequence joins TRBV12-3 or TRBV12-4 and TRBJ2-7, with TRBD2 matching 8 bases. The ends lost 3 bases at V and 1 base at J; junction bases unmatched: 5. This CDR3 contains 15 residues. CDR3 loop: CASSFSGSPSYEQYF. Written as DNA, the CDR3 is TGTGCCAGCAGTTTCAGCGGGAGCCCATCCTACGAGCAGTACTTC.